The clone carrying this T cell receptor beta chain has a handful of counts. Its antigen is not known. The data are from a study of human T cells and chemical hapten exposure. Study outcomes and limitations: Clustering by CDR3 similarity yielded significantly more large clusters from expanded TCRs than controls.

After removal of 5 bases from V and 2 bases from J, the junction contained 16 bases not matched to a gene. From germline, CDR1 is SEHNR and CDR2 FQNEAQ (reference sequence). This CDR3 comprises 20 residues. One entry per CDR3 protein results from TCRdb running MiXCR on the RACE reads. Seen here are 90,000 to 110,000 distinct CDR3 sequences, under 35% observed once, and the top ten hold more than 2.5%. Time point specified: patch test 3, about 24 weeks after DPC sensitization. The treatment was: therapeutic diphenylcyclopropenone sensitization with weekly scalp DPC. This specimen was whole blood, taken in connection with sensitization to the hapten diphenylcyclopropenone (DPC). The chain combines TRBV7-9 with TRBJ2-3, with 13 bases identical to TRBD2. The origin of this receptor is a man between 35 and 55 years old with alopecia areata. Some clones in this sample may be carry-over from other donors' samples. This CDR3 reads CASSPPGGTSGMRNTDTQYF. In DNA, the CDR3 is TGTGCCAGCAGCCCGCCTGGCGGGACTAGCGGGATGCGTAACACAGATACGCAGTATTTT. The full variable domain, rest sourced from reference TRBV7-9 and TRBJ2-3, is DTGVSQNPRHKITKRGQNVTFRCDPISEHNRLYWYRQTLGQGPEFLTYFQNEAQLEKSRLLSDRFSAERPKGSFSTLEIQRTEQGDSAMYLCASSPPGGTSGMRNTDTQYFGPGTRLTVL.